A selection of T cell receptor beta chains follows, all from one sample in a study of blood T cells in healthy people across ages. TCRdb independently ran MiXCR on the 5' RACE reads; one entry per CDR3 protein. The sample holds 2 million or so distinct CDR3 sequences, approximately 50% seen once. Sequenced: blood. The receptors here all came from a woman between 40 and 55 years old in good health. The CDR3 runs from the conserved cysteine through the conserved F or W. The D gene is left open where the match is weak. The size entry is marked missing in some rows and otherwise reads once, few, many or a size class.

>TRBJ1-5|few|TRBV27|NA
TGTGCCAGCAGTCAGTGGTCTAATGGAGGCAATCAGCCCCAGCATTTT
CASSQWSNGGNQPQHF
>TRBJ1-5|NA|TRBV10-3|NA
TGTGCCATCAGTGAGACCGGACAGTTCAATCAGCCCCAGCATTTT
CAISETGQFNQPQHF
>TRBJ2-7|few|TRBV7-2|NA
TGTGCCAGCAGCCTATCCCCCAGGGTGGGGGAGCAGTACTTC
CASSLSPRVGEQYF
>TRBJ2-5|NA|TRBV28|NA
TGTGCCAGCAGCTTAAGGCGGACCCAGTACTTC
CASSLRRTQYF
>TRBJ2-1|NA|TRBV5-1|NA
TGCGCCAGCAAGGCAGGGAGCTCCTACAATGAGCAGTTCTTC
CASKAGSSYNEQFF
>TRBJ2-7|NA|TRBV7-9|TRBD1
TGTGCCAGCAGCCCTAAGGGGGACAGCAGCTACGAGCAGTACTTC
CASSPKGDSSYEQYF
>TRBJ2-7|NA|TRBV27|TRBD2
TGTGCCAGCAGACTAACCCCTAGCGGGGGGTACGAGCAGTACTTC
CASRLTPSGGYEQYF
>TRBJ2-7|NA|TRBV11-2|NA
TGTGCCAGCACAGCGAGGACGGAAGCCTACGAGCAGTACTTC
CASTARTEAYEQYF
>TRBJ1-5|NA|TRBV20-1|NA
TGCAGTGCTAGGCCCGACGGGATACCTAATCAGCCCCAGCATTTT
CSARPDGIPNQPQHF
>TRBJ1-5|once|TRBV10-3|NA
TGTGCCATCAGTGAGTCGCCCAGGAGGAGCGATCAGCCCCAGCATTTT
CAISESPRRSDQPQHF
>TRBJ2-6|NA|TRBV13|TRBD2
TGTGCCAGCAGCTTTAGCGGGGGGGGCTCTGGGGCCAACGTCCTGACTTTC
CASSFSGGGSGANVLTF
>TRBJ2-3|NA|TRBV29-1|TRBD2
TGCAGCGTAAATCCGGGACTACCCAGGAATACGCAGTATTTT
CSVNPGLPRNTQYF
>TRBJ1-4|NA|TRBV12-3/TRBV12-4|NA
TGTGCCAGCAGTCCTTGGGGGCCAGATGAAAAACTGTTTTTT
CASSPWGPDEKLFF
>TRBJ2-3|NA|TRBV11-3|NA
TGTGCCAGCAGCTTAGTCGGCAAGGCCACAGATACGCAGTATTTT
CASSLVGKATDTQYF
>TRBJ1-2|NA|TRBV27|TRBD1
TGTGCCAGCTGGGACAGTCGATCTAACTATGGCTACACCTTC
CASWDSRSNYGYTF
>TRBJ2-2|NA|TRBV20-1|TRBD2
TGCAGTGCTAGAGATCTCGTGGGACTAGCTGGGATCGGGGAGCTGTTTTTT
CSARDLVGLAGIGELFF
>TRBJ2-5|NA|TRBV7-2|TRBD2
TGTGCCAGCAGCTTAGCGGCGTCTAGCGGGGGGACAGAGACCCAGTACTTC
CASSLAASSGGTETQYF
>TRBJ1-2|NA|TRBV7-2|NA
TGTGCCAGCAGCTTAGCGCCAGGGTGCACCTTC
CASSLAPGCTF
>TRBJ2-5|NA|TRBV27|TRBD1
TGTGCCAGCAGCCCAGGACAGGGGATTGGGGCCCAGTACTTC
CASSPGQGIGAQYF
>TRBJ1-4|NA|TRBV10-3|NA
TGTGCCATCAGTGGAGGACAACCCGGGGAGCCTAATGGAAAACTGTTTTTT
CAISGGQPGEPNGKLFF
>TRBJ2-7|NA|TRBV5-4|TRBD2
TGTGCCAGCAGCTTCGCTAGCGGGATTACCCCCATAGAGCAGTACTTC
CASSFASGITPIEQYF
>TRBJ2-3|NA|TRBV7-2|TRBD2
TGTGCCAGCAGCCGCGGACTAGCGGGGGAGCAAGATACGCAGTATTTT
CASSRGLAGEQDTQYF
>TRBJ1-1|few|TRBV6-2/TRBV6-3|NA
TGTGCCAGCAGTTACAGCAGGACCGGCACACTAAAGAACACTGAAGCTTTCTTT
CASSYSRTGTLKNTEAFF
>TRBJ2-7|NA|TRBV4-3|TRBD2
TGCGCCAGCAGCCAAGATTCGAGCGGGACCTCCTACGAGCAGTACTTC
CASSQDSSGTSYEQYF
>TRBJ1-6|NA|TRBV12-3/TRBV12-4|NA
TGTGCCAGCAGTGTATCCTTCGAGGACAATTCACCCCTCCACTTT
CASSVSFEDNSPLHF
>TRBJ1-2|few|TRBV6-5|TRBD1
TGTGCCAGCAGTCGGGACAGGGTGGACTATGGCTACACCTTC
CASSRDRVDYGYTF
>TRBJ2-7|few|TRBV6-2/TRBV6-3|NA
TGTGCCAGCAGTTACGGGGTAACCTCCTACGAGCAGTACTTC
CASSYGVTSYEQYF
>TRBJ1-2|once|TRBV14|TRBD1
TGTGCCAGCAGCCAAACAGGGGGCCTGGACTATGGCTACACCTTC
CASSQTGGLDYGYTF
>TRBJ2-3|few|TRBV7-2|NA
TGTGCCAGCAGCTTAGTGGGCCGCAGCACTAGCACAGATACGCAGTATTTT
CASSLVGRSTSTDTQYF
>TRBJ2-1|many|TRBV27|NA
TGTGCCAGCAGCTTATACGGGTACAATGAGCAGTTCTTC
CASSLYGYNEQFF
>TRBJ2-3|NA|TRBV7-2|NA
TGTGCCAGCAGCTTAGCTAGCGTTCGGGGCGCAGATACGCAGTATTTT
CASSLASVRGADTQYF
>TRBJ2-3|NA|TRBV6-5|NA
TGTGCCAGCAGTGACCCAAACACAGATACGCAGTATTTT
CASSDPNTDTQYF
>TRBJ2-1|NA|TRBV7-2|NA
TGTGCCAGCAGCAACTACGGACGCCTCGATGAGCAGTTCTTC
CASSNYGRLDEQFF
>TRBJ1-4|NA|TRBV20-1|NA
TGCAGTGCTAGAAAGGGGAGTGGGGCCGAAAAACTGTTTTTT
CSARKGSGAEKLFF
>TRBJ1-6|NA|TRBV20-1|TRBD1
TGCAGTGCTAGAGCTGGGCAGGGGGACATGGCACCCCTCCACTTT
CSARAGQGDMAPLHF
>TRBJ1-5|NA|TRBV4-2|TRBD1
TGTGCCAGCAGCCAAGATAGGGGGCAGATCAATCAGCCCCAGCATTTT
CASSQDRGQINQPQHF
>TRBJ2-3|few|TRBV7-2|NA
TGTGCCAGCAGTTTCTCGGGCGGGGGCCATTCCACAGATACGCAGTATTTT
CASSFSGGGHSTDTQYF
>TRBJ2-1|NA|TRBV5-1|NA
TGCGCCAGCAGCTTGCCTTGGGCTGGGGAATACAATGAGCAGTTCTTC
CASSLPWAGEYNEQFF
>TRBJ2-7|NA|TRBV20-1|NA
TGCAGTGCTAGAGGGGGGGTCACCTACGAGCAGTACTTC
CSARGGVTYEQYF
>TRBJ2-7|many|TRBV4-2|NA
TGTGCCAGCAGCAAAGGCGGGGGCTGGGAGCAGTACTTC
CASSKGGGWEQYF
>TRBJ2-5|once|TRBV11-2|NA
TGTGCCAGCAGCTTATCGCAGGGTTTTTCCCTTCGGGAGACCCAGTACTTC
CASSLSQGFSLRETQYF
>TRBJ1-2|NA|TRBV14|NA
TGTGCCAGCAGCCAGCGGGGGTATGGCTACACCTTC
CASSQRGYGYTF
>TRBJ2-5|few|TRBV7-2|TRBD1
TGTGCCAGCAGCTCCCGGGACAGGCGGCAGACCCAGTACTTC
CASSSRDRRQTQYF
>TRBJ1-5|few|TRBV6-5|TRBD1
TGTGCCACAAAGAGACAGGGCGAAAATCAGCCCCAGCATTTT
CATKRQGENQPQHF
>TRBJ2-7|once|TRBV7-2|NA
TGTGCCAGCACCCAGCTCGCCTACAATGAGCAGTACTTC
CASTQLAYNEQYF
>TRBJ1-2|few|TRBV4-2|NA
TGTGCCAGCGAAGGGGGGGGTAGCTATGGCTACACCTTC
CASEGGGSYGYTF
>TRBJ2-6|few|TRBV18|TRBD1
TGTGCCAGCTCACCTAACAGGGGACACTCTGGGGCCAACGTCCTGACTTTC
CASSPNRGHSGANVLTF
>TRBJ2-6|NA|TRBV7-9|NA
TGTGCCAGCAGCGTCGAACAGGTCTCTGGGGCCAACGTCCTGACTTTC
CASSVEQVSGANVLTF
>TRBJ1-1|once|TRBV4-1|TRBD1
TGCGCCAGCAGCCACCCGGACAGGGCCAACACTGAAGCTTTCTTT
CASSHPDRANTEAFF
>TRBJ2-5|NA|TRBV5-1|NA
TGCGCCAGCAGCTTGGGTTCGCGCTTGCAAGAGACCCAGTACTTC
CASSLGSRLQETQYF
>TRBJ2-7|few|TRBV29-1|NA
TGCAGCGTTGTACAGGACGGCTCCTACGAGCAGTACTTC
CSVVQDGSYEQYF
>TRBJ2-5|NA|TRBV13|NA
TGTGCCAGCAGCAGCAGACAGGATATCCCAGAGACCCAGTACTTC
CASSSRQDIPETQYF
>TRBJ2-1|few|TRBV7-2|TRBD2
TGTGCCAGCAGCTCCGGGGTAGCGGGGGGGCAAGGTGAGCAGTTCTTC
CASSSGVAGGQGEQFF
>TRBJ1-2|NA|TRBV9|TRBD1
TGTGCCAGCAGTCGCAGAGGGGACAGGATCTATGGCTACACCTTC
CASSRRGDRIYGYTF
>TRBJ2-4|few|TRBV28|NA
TGTGCCAGCAGTGTGCGGCCAGAAAACATTCAGTACTTC
CASSVRPENIQYF
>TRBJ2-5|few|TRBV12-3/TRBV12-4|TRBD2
TGTGCCAGCAGTTCGTGGAAAATAGCGGGGGAACAAGAGACCCAGTACTTC
CASSSWKIAGEQETQYF
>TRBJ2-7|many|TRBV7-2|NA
TGTGCCAGCAGCTTAGTTCAGGGTGGCTACGAGCAGTACTTC
CASSLVQGGYEQYF
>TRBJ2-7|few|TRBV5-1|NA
TGCGCCAGCAGCCCCCAAGGCGGGACCGGCTGGCGAGAGCAGTACTTC
CASSPQGGTGWREQYF
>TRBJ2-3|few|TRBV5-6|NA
TGTGCCAGCAGCTTCGCCGGAAATACGCAGTATTTT
CASSFAGNTQYF
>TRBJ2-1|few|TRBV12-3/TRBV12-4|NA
TGTGCCAGCAGTGAATCCACCTCAGCGGTTAGCTCCTACAATGAGCAGTTCTTC
CASSESTSAVSSYNEQFF